The 6 T cell receptor beta chains in this list originate from one sample, sequenced in a study of blood T cells in healthy people across ages. A second PCR, run for about 7 to 11 cycles, used a sample-barcoded 5' primer plus a J-beta primer mix. TCRdb redid the calling of the 5' RACE reads with MiXCR, one entry per CDR3 protein. The table records some 1.5 million distinct CDR3 sequences, roughly 27% of them present only once. Input material: blood. These receptors were taken from a woman aged 25 to 39 in good health.

The V gene is TRBV5-1, the J gene TRBJ1-2, with a weak D call TRBD1 (5 bases). The CDR3 has 13 amino acids. Germline V gives CDR1 SGHRS, CDR2 YFSETQ. Between the trimmed V and J ends, which lost 4 bases and 8 bases, there was a span of 15 bases. CDR3 in amino acids: CASSGTGWRGYTF. CDR3 DNA sequence: TGCGCCAGCAGCGGAACAGGCTGGAGGGGCTACACCTTC.

This clonotype occurred many times. The chain couples TRBV6-2 or TRBV6-3 to TRBJ2-4; D could derive from TRBD1 or TRBD2 (6 bases each). Trimming stripped 8 bases from V and 0 bases from J, with 14 bases between. The CDR3 contains 15 residues. Germline V gene sequence: CDR1 MNHEY, CDR2 SVGEGT. Here the CDR3 reads CASGSRGLAKNIQYF. In DNA, the CDR3 is TGTGCCAGCGGCTCCAGGGGACTAGCCAAAAACATTCAGTACTTC.

The chain employs TRBV20-1 and TRBJ2-5, with TRBD1 as a possible D gene (5 bases). Germline CDR1 and CDR2: DFQATT and SNEGSKA (reference sequence). V was trimmed by 0 bases and J by 3 bases, leaving 14 bases between them. The CDR3 length is 15 residues. The CDR3 DNA is TGCAGTGCTAGAGATTTTGGACAATCAGAAGAGACCCAGTACTTC. Amino acids: CSARDFGQSEETQYF.

The chain couples TRBV4-3 to TRBJ2-1, with unresolved D. Germline V gives CDR1 LGHNA, CDR2 YSLEER. CDR3 size: 15 residues. The germline V and J ends were trimmed by 0 bases and 8 bases, with 14 bases remaining between them. CDR3 in DNA: TGCGCCAGCAGCCAAGATAGGGTTGCAGCCCATGAGCAGTTCTTC. It is translated as CASSQDRVAAHEQFF.

The chain couples TRBV20-1 to TRBJ1-3; D remains ambiguous. The CDR3 loop spans 13 amino acids. Germline V gives CDR1 DFQATT, CDR2 SNEGSKA (reference sequence). V was cut by 1 base and J by 2 bases, with 6 bases left in between. The CDR3 region has the DNA TGCAGTGCTAGAGGTGCAGCTGGAAACACCATATATTTT. Translation: CSARGAAGNTIYF.

The rearrangement joins TRBV28 to TRBJ1-3; D might be TRBD1 (5 bases). This CDR3 spans 14 amino acids. CDR1 is MDHEN, CDR2 SYDVKM, per germline. V was shortened by 6 bases and J by 2 bases, with 11 bases between the two germline ends. The CDR3 DNA follows: TGTGCCAGCAGCTTGGGGCAGCCTGGAAACACCATATATTTT. It encodes CASSLGQPGNTIYF.